The T cell receptor (beta chain) under discussion was sequenced for a study of cytomegalovirus exposure and HLA in healthy donors. Study in general: The Caucasian-associated ancestry cluster held roughly 81% of roughly 370 genotyped donors. Study results and caveats: Later analysis showed most CMV-associated TCR beta chains appearing HLA-restricted. An analysis done earlier found most TCR beta V segments productive about 90% or about 30% of the time. Reportedly, cytomegalovirus status was diagnosed with high sensitivity and specificity.

This clone occurred once. What it binds is not known. The PCR used 60 Vbeta and 13 Jbeta primers. Clones were sequenced by immunoSEQ multiplex PCR, and TCRdb holds only the in-frame ones, with some missing. The sample carries about 140,000 clones, approximately 91% recorded once. Germline V gene data show CDR1 as MNHEY and CDR2 as SVGAGI. Trimming took off 6 bases at V and 5 bases at J, with 14 bases between the two ends. The CDR3 spans 14 residues. The origin of this receptor is a woman in her 40s in good health and CMV-seronegative. Sequenced input: PBMCs. The chain employs TRBV6-5 and TRBJ1-5; weak D call: TRBD1 (6 bases). For the CDR3, the DNA is TGTGCCAGCAGCAAGGGACACACAGATCAGCCCCAGCATTTT. This gives the protein CASSKGHTDQPQHF.